In its sample, the clone carrying this TCR beta chain was seen a few times. Its antigen is as yet unknown. The data are from a study of identical twins. A single record per CDR3 protein comes from TCRdb applying MiXCR to the 5' RACE reads. The repertoire has fewer than 900,000 distinct CDR3 sequences, roughly 18% of them found once; the top ten carry around 13%. Study findings and constraints: The study found that models underestimated out-of-frame TCR alpha sharing in monozygotic twins. Cross-sectional statistics, not tracking of the same donors, supported the conclusions.

The same data also went into a second study, on T cells expressing NK-cell markers. From that report: Among the experiments, several used an anti-gamma-delta TCR antibody to restrict sorting to alpha-beta TCR T cells.

This TCR was sampled from a woman aged 18-29 years in good health. The specimen sequenced was PBMCs.

CDR3 residues: CASSVGLSVGGYTF. CDR3 nucleotide sequence: TGTGCCAGCAGTGTGGGGCTGAGCGTTGGTGGCTACACCTTC. V is TRBV27 and J is TRBJ1-2; D may be TRBD1 (5 bases). The CDR3 runs 14 residues. Trimming cost V 5 bases and J 7 bases, with 17 bases left between them. Germline loops: CDR1 MNHEY, CDR2 SMNVEV (reference sequence).